The T cell receptor beta chain under discussion was sequenced for a study of shared clonotypes between healthy human individuals (dated by TCRdb to 2020 to 2022). General notes on the study: Two women and three men aged 18 to 49 years were included in the cohort. For each donor, three plates each were used for CD4 naive and CD4 memory, two plates were used for CD8 naive, and one plate was used for CD8 memory. To estimate repertoire size and how much clonotype sharing occurs between individuals, the study deeply sequenced the blood TCR repertoires of roughly 5 healthy adults. Libraries were prepared and TCR repertoires were sequenced by different laboratories using diverse techniques, in order to increase sequencing depth and limit assay-specific biases. Per donor, leukapheresis produced somewhere between about 0.94 and 8.9 billion PBMCs. Results the study describes overall, beyond this receptor: Sharing across a handful of donors was observed for approximately 5% of naive CD4, over 3% of naive CD8, 2% to 2.5% of memory CD4, and around 0.4% of memory CD8 clonotypes. The genetic and exposure-history diversity represented was limited by the small number of donors. Compared with non-shared clonotypes, clonotypes shared by all four sorted-subset donors had higher generation probabilities. Naive subsets generally had larger estimated clonotype richness than memory subsets. Based on pairwise subsampling, the degree of clonotype sharing among donors was expected to be affected by sequencing depth. Rarefaction of sorted-subset datasets indicated incomplete sequencing despite the large sequencing depth. Only blood was sampled, and tissue TCR repertoires likely differ from those in blood.

CD8 naive samples were CD45RO-negative cells positively selected for CCR7, giving a CD45RA+CCR7+ population that excluded TemRA cells. The donors were healthy, HIV-negative adults who had no recently reported acute infections or vaccinations. Every donor was a Caucasian adult residing in Nashville, Tennessee, USA. After blood collection by leukapheresis, PBMCs were isolated using Ficoll-Histopaque density gradient centrifugation and then cryopreserved in the vapor phase of liquid nitrogen. Purity and quantity of every magnetically sorted T cell population were checked by analytical flow cytometry. From each sorted fraction, genomic DNA was isolated and quantified by UV absorbance on a Nanodrop 2000c. Using the deep immunoSEQ assay, multiplex PCR amplified TCR CDR3 regions from genomic DNA. Extracted genomic DNA from each cell subset was distributed evenly across all wells of several immunoSEQ 96-well plates, and each plate was treated as a replicate. For sorted subsets, around 200 ng genomic DNA, equal to 25,000 to 35,000 T cell genomes, was loaded into each replicate PCR. Purified libraries were measured with a Qubit 3.0 fluorometer, size-checked on a Bioanalyzer 2100, and measured again with the KAPA Library Quantification kit. Every immunoSEQ 96-well plate was sequenced on a separate single-read 150-cycle Illumina NextSeq 550 flow cell. The original methods were these. The immunoSEQ output contained only junctional sequences without quality scores, so filtering could not match that applied to full-length reads. Sequences were annotated with PyIR, a Python wrapper for IgBLAST v1.9, using IMGT germline references to assign V/J genes and CDR3. Any read was removed if the V/J assignment was weak (E-value above 1e-6), the CDR3 was missing, or the read contained stop codons, out-of-frame junctions, or ambiguous translated residues. A V3J clonotype was defined by an identical inferred V gene, J gene, and CDR3 amino acid sequence. To compute the percentage overlap between repertoires, the number of shared unique clonotypes was divided by the size of the smaller repertoire. RTK rarefaction, the Chao1 estimator, and Recon v2.1 estimates of unobserved clonotypes were used to assess repertoire richness. For all TCRbeta clonotypes obtained by the gDNA method from a few donors, generation probabilities were computed with OLGA. TCRdb retrieved this table from immuneACCESS and kept in-frame rearrangements only. Not all clones are present; in checked studies, unresolved V genes account for under half, and no reason is known for the remainder. The V and J calls and the clone size are those of that table, but D and trimming were determined from the DNA. The sample data list about 2 million clones, and around 96% of these were observed just once. The top ten hold around 1.1% of the sample.

At the junction V is shortened by 9 bases and J by 4 bases, with 19 bases in between. The CDR3, from cysteine to phenylalanine, totals 14 residues. Solely the CDR3 DNA is kept, with 42 bases framed from the first base. For CDR1 and CDR2, the germline V gene (reference sequence) lists MNHEY and SMNVEV. Concerning this clone itself: Its antigen is currently not known. No base-level quality is on record; no much larger clone is a single base apart.

Sequencing was performed on naive CD8+ T cells sorted from blood. In light of the paper, this sample's cell subset or site label describes: CD45RA+CCR7+. The origin of this receptor is a man aged 18 to 29 in good health. The sequence is built from TRBV27 and TRBJ2-7; the D gene cannot be named for sure. For the CDR3, the sequence is CARSKDKRLYEQYF. The DNA is as follows: TGTGCCAGATCAAAAGACAAGCGACTTTACGAGCAGTACTTC.